The clone carrying this TCR beta chain showed up just a few times. Its target is unknown. The sample comes from a study of spatial heterogeneity in lung cancer. General study findings and limits: Ubiquitous expanded tumor TCRs appeared in blood more at resection than follow-up.

V was shortened by 6 bases and J by 9 bases, with 15 bases between the two germline ends. Germline values: CDR1 SGHTA, CDR2 FQGTGA. The CDR3 runs to 13 residues. MiXCR, applied by TCRdb to the 5' RACE reads, yields one record per CDR3 protein. The table lists fewer than 150,000 distinct CDR3 sequences, 10% to 13% of them singletons. Specified time point: blood at routine non-recurrence follow-up after resection. The receptor comes from a female donor with early-stage non-small cell lung cancer. Here the sequenced sample was PBMCs, taken at follow-up. V is TRBV7-3 and J is TRBJ2-1; TRBD1 is a possible D gene (6 bases). CDR3 sequence reads: CASREGQVGEQFF. The CDR3 coding sequence is TGTGCCAGCAGAGAGGGACAAGTAGGTGAGCAGTTCTTC. The variable domain in full, completed from reference TRBV7-3 and TRBJ2-1, reads GAGVSQTPSNKVTEKGKYVELRCDPISGHTALYWYRQSLGQGPEFLIYFQGTGAADDSGLPNDRFFAVRPEGSVSTLKIQRTERGDSAVYLCASREGQVGEQFFGPGTRLTVL.